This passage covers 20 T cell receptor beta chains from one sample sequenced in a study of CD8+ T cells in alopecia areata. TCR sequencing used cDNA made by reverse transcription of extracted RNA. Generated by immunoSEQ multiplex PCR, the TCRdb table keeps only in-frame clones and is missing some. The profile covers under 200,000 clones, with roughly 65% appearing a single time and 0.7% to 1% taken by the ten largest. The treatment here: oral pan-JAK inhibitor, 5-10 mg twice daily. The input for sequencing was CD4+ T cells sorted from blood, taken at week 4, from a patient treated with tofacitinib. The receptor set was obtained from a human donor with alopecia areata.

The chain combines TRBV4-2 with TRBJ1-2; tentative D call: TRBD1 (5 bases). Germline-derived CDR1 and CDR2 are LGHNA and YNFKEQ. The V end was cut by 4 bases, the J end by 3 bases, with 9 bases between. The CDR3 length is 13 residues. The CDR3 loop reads CASSLDTDYGYTF. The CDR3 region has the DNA TGTGCCAGCAGCCTGGACACGGACTATGGCTACACCTTC.

CDR3 amino acids: CSARAAYEQYF. CDR3 bases: TGCAGTGCTAGAGCCGCCTACGAGCAGTACTTC. V is TRBV20-1 and J is TRBJ2-7; D remains ambiguous. The CDR3 extends over 11 amino acids. Trimming took 1 base from V and 2 from J, leaving 3 bases between them. Germline V CDR1 and CDR2: DFQATT, SNEGSKA (reference sequence).

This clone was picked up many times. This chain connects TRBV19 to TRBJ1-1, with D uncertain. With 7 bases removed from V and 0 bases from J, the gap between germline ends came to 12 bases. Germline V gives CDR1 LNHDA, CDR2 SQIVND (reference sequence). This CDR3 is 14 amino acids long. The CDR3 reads CASTVTSMNTEAFF. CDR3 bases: TGTGCCAGTACCGTCACGAGTATGAACACTGAAGCTTTCTTT.

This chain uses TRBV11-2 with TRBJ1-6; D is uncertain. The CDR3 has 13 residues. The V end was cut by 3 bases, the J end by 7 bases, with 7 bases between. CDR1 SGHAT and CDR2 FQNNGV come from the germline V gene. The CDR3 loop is CASSFRRNSPLHF. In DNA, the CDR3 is TGTGCCAGCAGCTTCAGACGGAATTCACCCCTCCACTTT.

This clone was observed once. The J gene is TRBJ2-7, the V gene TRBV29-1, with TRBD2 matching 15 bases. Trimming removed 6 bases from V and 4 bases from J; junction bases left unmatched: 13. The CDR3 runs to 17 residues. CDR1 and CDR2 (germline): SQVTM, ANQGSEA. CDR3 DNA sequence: TGCAGCGTGTGGGGCAAAGGGACTAGCGGGGGGCGATACGAGCAGTACTTC. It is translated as CSVWGKGTSGGRYEQYF.

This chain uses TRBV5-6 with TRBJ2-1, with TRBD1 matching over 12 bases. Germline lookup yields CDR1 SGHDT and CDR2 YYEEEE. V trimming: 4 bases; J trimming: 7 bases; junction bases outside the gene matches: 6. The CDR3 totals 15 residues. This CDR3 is CASSVGQGAGNEQFF. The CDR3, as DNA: TGTGCCAGCAGCGTGGGACAGGGGGCGGGGAATGAGCAGTTCTTC.

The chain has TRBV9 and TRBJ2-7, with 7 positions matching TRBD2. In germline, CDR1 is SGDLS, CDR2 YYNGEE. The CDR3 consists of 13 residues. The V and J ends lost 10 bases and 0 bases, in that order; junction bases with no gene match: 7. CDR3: CAGERGISYEQYF. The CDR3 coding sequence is TGTGCCGGCGAGCGGGGCATCTCCTACGAGCAGTACTTC. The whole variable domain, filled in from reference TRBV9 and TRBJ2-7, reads DSGVTQTPKHLITATGQRVTLRCSPRSGDLSVYWYQQSLDQGLQFLIQYYNGEERAKGNILERFSAQQFPDLHSELNLSSLELGDSALYFCAGERGISYEQYFGPGTRLTVT.

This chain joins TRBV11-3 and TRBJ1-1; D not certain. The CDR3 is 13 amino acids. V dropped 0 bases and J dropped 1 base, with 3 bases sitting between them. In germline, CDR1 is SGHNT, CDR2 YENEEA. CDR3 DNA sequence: TGTGCCAGCAGCTTAGAAGAGAACACTGAAGCTTTCTTT. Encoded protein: CASSLEENTEAFF.

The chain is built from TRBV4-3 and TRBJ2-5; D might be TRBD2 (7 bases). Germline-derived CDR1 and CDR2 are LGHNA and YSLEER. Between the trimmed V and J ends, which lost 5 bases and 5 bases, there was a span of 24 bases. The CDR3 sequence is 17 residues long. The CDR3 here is CASSKGGRTEGGETQYF. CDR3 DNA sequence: TGCGCCAGCAGCAAGGGGGGGAGGACAGAGGGAGGGGAGACCCAGTACTTC.

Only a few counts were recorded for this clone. CDR3 nucleotide sequence: TGTGCCAGCTCACTATCCTCGGGCAGGGACTATATCTCACCCCTCCACTTT. Translated: CASSLSSGRDYISPLHF. The J gene is TRBJ1-6, the V gene TRBV18; tentative D call: TRBD1 (5 bases). V dropped 4 bases and J dropped 10 bases, with 23 bases sitting between them. Germline V gene data show CDR1 as KGHSH and CDR2 as LQKENI. This CDR3 contains 17 residues.

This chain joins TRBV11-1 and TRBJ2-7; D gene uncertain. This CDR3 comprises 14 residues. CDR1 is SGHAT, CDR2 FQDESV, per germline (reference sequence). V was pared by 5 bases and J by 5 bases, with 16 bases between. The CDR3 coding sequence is TGTGCCAGCAGCCCGCTGGGTCAAGTGGACGAGCAGTACTTC. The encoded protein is CASSPLGQVDEQYF.

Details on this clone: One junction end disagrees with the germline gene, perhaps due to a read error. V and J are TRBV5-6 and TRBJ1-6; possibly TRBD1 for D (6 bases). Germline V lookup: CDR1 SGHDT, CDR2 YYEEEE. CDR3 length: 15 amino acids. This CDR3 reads CASTLDTGINSPLHF. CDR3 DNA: TGTGCCAGCACCTTGGACACAGGGATTAATTCACCCCTCCACTTT. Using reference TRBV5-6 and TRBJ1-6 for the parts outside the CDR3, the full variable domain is DAGVTQSPTHLIKTRGQQVTLRCSPKSGHDTVSWYQQALGQGPQFIFQYYEEEERQRGNFPDRFSGHQFPNYSSELNVNALLLGDSALYLCASTLDTGINSPLHFGNGTRLTVT.

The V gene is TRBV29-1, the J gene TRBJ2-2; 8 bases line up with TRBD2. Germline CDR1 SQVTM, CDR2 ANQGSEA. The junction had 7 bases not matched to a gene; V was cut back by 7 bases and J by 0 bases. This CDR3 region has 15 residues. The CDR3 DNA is TGCAGCGGGCTACTTAGCGGGGCGAACACCGGGGAGCTGTTTTTT. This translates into CSGLLSGANTGELFF.

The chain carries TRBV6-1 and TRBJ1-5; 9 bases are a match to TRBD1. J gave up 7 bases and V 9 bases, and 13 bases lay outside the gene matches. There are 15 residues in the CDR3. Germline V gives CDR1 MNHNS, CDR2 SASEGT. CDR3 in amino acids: CASLRDRVEGQPQHF. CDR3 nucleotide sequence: TGTGCCAGTCTGAGGGACAGGGTTGAGGGGCAGCCCCAGCATTTT.

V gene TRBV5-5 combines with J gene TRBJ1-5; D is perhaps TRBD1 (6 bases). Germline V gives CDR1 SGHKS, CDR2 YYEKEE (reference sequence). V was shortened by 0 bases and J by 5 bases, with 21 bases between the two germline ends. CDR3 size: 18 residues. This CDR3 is CASSLAGGSVFWDQPQHF. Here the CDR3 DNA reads TGTGCCAGCAGCTTGGCCGGGGGCTCGGTATTTTGGGATCAGCCCCAGCATTTT.

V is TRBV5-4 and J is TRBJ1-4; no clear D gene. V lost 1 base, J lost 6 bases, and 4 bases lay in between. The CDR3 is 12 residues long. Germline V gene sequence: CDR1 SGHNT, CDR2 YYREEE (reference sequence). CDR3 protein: CASSLYDEKLFF. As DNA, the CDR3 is TGTGCCAGCAGCTTGTATGATGAAAAACTGTTTTTT.

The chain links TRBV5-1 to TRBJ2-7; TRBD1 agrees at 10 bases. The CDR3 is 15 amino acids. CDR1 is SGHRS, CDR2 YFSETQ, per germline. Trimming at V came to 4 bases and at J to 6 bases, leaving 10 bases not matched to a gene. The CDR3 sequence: CASSVPGTGASEQYF. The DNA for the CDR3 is TGCGCCAGCAGCGTACCCGGGACAGGGGCTTCCGAGCAGTACTTC.

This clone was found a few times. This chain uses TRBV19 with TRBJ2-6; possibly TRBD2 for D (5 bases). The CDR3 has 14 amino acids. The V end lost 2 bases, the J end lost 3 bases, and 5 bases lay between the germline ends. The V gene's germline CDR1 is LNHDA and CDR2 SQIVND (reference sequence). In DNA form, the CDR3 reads TGTGCCAGTAGTATAACTAGTGGGGCCAACGTCCTGACTTTC. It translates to CASSITSGANVLTF.

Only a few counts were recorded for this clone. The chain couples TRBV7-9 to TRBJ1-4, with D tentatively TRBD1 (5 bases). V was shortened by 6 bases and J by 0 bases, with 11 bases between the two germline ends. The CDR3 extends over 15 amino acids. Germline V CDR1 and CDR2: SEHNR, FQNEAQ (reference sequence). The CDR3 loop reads CASSQRQSTNEKLFF. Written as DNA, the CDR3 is TGTGCCAGCAGTCAAAGACAGTCAACTAATGAAAAACTGTTTTTT.

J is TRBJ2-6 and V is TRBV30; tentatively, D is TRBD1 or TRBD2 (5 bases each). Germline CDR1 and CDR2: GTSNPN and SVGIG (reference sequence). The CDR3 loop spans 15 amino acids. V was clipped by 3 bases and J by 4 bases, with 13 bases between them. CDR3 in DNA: TGTGCCTGGAGCTATGGGGGATCCGGGGCCAACGTCCTGACTTTC. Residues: CAWSYGGSGANVLTF.